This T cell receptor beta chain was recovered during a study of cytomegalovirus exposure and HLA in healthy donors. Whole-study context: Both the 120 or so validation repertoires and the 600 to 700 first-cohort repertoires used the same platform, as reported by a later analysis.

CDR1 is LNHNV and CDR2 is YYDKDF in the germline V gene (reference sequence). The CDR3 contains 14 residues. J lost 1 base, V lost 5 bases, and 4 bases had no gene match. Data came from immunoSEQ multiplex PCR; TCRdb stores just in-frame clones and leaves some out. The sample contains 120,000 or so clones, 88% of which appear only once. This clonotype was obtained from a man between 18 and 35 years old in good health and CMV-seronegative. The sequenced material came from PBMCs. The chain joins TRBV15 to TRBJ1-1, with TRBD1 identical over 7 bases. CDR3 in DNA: TGTGCCACCAGCTTTTCAGGGGGGAACACTGAAGCTTTCTTT. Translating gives CATSFSGGNTEAFF.